This passage covers 26 T cell receptor beta chains from one sample sequenced in a study of identical twins. TCRdb recomputed calls from the 5' RACE reads with MiXCR, one row per CDR3 protein. The sample yields fewer than 250,000 distinct CDR3 sequences, about 7% seen once. These data are also associated with another study on yellow fever vaccine responses in identical twins.

Sequencing was done on a sample of memory (CD45RO+) T cells sorted from blood. Receptors were obtained from a woman under 30 in good health.

The chain joins TRBV28 to TRBJ2-1; 9 nucleotides agree with TRBD2. The CDR3 runs 16 residues. Germline V lookup: CDR1 MDHEN, CDR2 SYDVKM. V shed 1 base and J 7 bases; nucleotides not matched to a gene: 8. The CDR3 DNA sequence: TGTGCCAGCAGTTTATTTGCGGGAGGGGTTAGGAATGAGCAGTTCTTC. Translated, it gives CASSLFAGGVRNEQFF.

This clonotype was recorded many times. Here the CDR3 DNA reads TGTGCCAGCAGTTACTCTGACACCTACACAGATACGCAGTATTTT. This translates into CASSYSDTYTDTQYF. The V and J genes are TRBV6-5 and TRBJ2-3; D call uncertain. Germline V lookup: CDR1 MNHEY, CDR2 SVGAGI. The CDR3 spans 15 residues. The V end was cut by 0 bases, the J end by 2 bases, with 9 bases between.

This clonotype was detected only a few times. The chain has TRBV6-1 and TRBJ1-1; the match to TRBD1 covers 8 bases. Germline CDR1 is MNHNS and CDR2 is SASEGT. The V and J ends lost 2 bases and 1 base, in that order; junction bases with no gene match: 6. The CDR3 contains 16 residues. The CDR3 nucleotides read TGTGCCAGCAGTGAACTCCCCGGACAGGGGAACACTGAAGCTTTCTTT. Translating gives CASSELPGQGNTEAFF.

In DNA, the CDR3 is TGTGCCAGCAGCCAAGACTTGGTGGCGGTGAGCACAGATACGCAGTATTTT. Amino acid sequence: CASSQDLVAVSTDTQYF. The V call is TRBV3-1, the J call TRBJ2-3; no firm D call. This CDR3 spans 17 amino acids. From germline, CDR1 is LGHDT and CDR2 YNNKEL (reference sequence). V was clipped by 0 bases and J by 0 bases, with 13 bases between them.

The chain couples TRBV20-1 to TRBJ2-1; D uncertain. CDR1 DFQATT and CDR2 SNEGSKA come from the germline V gene (reference sequence). The germline V and J ends were trimmed by 3 bases and 4 bases, with 4 bases remaining between them. The CDR3 covers 11 residues. CDR3 region: CSASAYNEQFF. In DNA form, the CDR3 reads TGCAGTGCTAGCGCTTACAATGAGCAGTTCTTC.

The V gene is TRBV7-3, the J gene TRBJ2-3, with TRBD2 as a possible D gene (6 bases). The ends were cut back, 4 bases at V and 8 bases at J, with 13 bases in the middle. This CDR3 is 13 amino acids long. Germline assignment: CDR1 SGHTA and CDR2 FQGTGA. The CDR3 sequence is CASSSNGGGTQYF. For the CDR3, the DNA is TGTGCCAGCAGCTCGAATGGGGGAGGTACGCAGTATTTT.

This clonotype showed up many times. The chain joins TRBV7-9 to TRBJ2-2, with D maybe TRBD2 (5 bases). Germline values: CDR1 SEHNR, CDR2 FQNEAQ (reference sequence). Trimming shortened V by 2 bases and J by 1 base, and 11 bases separated the two germline ends. The CDR3 totals 16 residues. CDR3 sequence: CASSLPAGGNTGELFF. DNA for the CDR3: TGTGCCAGCAGCTTACCCGCCGGAGGGAACACCGGGGAGCTGTTTTTT.

At least ten counts were recorded for this clonotype. V and J are TRBV5-1 and TRBJ2-3, with 9 bases identical to TRBD2. CDR1 SGHRS and CDR2 YFSETQ come from the germline V gene. With V trimmed by 2 bases and J by 0 bases, 7 bases remained unmatched. This CDR3 region has 17 residues. The CDR3 region has the DNA TGCGCCAGCAGCTTTCCGGGACTAGCAGCTAGCACAGATACGCAGTATTTT. Its translation is CASSFPGLAASTDTQYF.

This clonotype was detected ten times or more. J is TRBJ2-1 and V is TRBV4-2, with D uncertain. This CDR3 has 14 residues. With 0 bases removed from V and 10 bases from J, the gap between germline ends came to 13 bases. Germline CDR1 reads LGHNA; CDR2 reads YNFKEQ. In nucleotides, the CDR3 is TGTGCCAGCAGCCAAGATCCCTACTGGAACGAGCAGTTCTTC. Translating it yields CASSQDPYWNEQFF.

This clonotype has ten or more counts. The V call is TRBV20-1, the J call TRBJ1-1, with TRBD1 matching over 10 bases. This CDR3 has 14 residues. With 3 bases clipped from V and 3 bases from J, the junction kept 4 bases outside the gene matches. Germline V gives CDR1 DFQATT, CDR2 SNEGSKA (reference sequence). The CDR3: CSARAGQGDTEAFF. DNA for the CDR3: TGCAGTGCTAGGGCCGGACAGGGGGACACTGAAGCTTTCTTT.

This clonotype showed up many times. The V call is TRBV12-3 or TRBV12-4, the J call TRBJ2-4; 7 bases fit TRBD1. CDR3 length equals 16 residues. Losses at the gene ends were 2 bases for V and 2 bases for J; bases not matched to a gene: 6. The CDR3 region is CASSLSARGPKNIQYF. The CDR3 DNA follows: TGTGCCAGCAGTTTATCTGCTAGGGGGCCCAAAAACATTCAGTACTTC.

This clonotype was observed many times. A junction boundary mismatches the germline segment, possibly from a read error. The CDR3 DNA is TGCGCCAGCAGCTTGGGACAGGCGGGGTTTGAAAACTTC. As protein: CASSLGQAGFENF. The V call is TRBV5-1, the J call TRBJ2-5; D could derive from TRBD1 or TRBD2 (6 bases each). CDR3 size: 13 residues. Germline V gives CDR1 SGHRS, CDR2 YFSETQ.

This clonotype turned up a few times. The rearrangement joins TRBV7-6 to TRBJ2-1; possible D gene TRBD2, 5 bases. V was clipped by 0 bases and J by 10 bases, with 13 bases between them. Germline V lookup: CDR1 SGHVS, CDR2 FNYEAQ. The CDR3 sequence is 14 residues long. The CDR3 DNA reads as TGTGCCAGCAGCTTAGCGGGTGGAGGAGGCGAGCAGTTCTTC. Translated, it gives CASSLAGGGGEQFF.

There are many counts of this clonotype. The chain recombines TRBV5-1 with TRBJ2-2; 9 bases align to TRBD2. This CDR3 comprises 14 residues. After removal of 5 bases from V and 6 bases from J, the junction contained 5 bases not matched to a gene. CDR1 is SGHRS and CDR2 is YFSETQ in the germline V gene. The CDR3 protein is CASRGLAKPGELFF. CDR3 DNA: TGCGCCAGCAGAGGACTAGCGAAACCCGGGGAGCTGTTTTTT.

This clonotype was observed many times. The V call is TRBV20-1, the J call TRBJ2-3; tentatively, D is TRBD2 (6 bases). Germline lookup yields CDR1 DFQATT and CDR2 SNEGSKA (reference sequence). This CDR3 spans 14 amino acids. V lost 1 base and J 6 bases, leaving 14 bases between the germline ends. CDR3 bases: TGCAGTGCTAGAGGCGGGAATCGGGTGGATACGCAGTATTTT. It translates to CSARGGNRVDTQYF.

This clonotype was detected ten times or more. The chain couples TRBV5-1 to TRBJ1-1; D gene unclear. V was trimmed by 1 base and J by 6 bases, leaving 10 bases between them. Germline V CDR1 and CDR2: SGHRS, YFSETQ. The CDR3 consists of 13 residues. CDR3 loop: CASSLIQSAEAFF. The DNA of the CDR3 is TGCGCCAGCAGCTTGATACAGAGCGCTGAAGCTTTCTTT.

This clonotype was seen ten or more times. This chain uses TRBV12-3 or TRBV12-4 with TRBJ2-5, with TRBD2 matching over 7 bases. This CDR3 region has 16 residues. Trimming cost V 1 base and J 6 bases; bases outside gene matches: 11. In DNA, the CDR3 is TGTGCCAGCAGTTTAGACGACTCGGGGGGTCCCAAGACCCAGTACTTC. As protein: CASSLDDSGGPKTQYF.

Only a few counts were recorded for this clonotype. This chain links TRBV18 with TRBJ1-1; tentatively, D is TRBD1 (5 bases). This CDR3 region has 15 residues. Germline loops: CDR1 KGHSH, CDR2 LQKENI. V was trimmed by 3 bases and J by 0 bases, leaving 11 bases between them. The CDR3 DNA follows: TGTGCCAGCTCACCGACAGAGGCGATGAACACTGAAGCTTTCTTT. It is translated as CASSPTEAMNTEAFF.

This clonotype was detected only a few times. This chain connects TRBV28 to TRBJ2-1; 8 bases align to TRBD1. CDR3 size: 15 residues. Looked up from germline, CDR1 is MDHEN and CDR2 is SYDVKM. V shed 6 bases and J 7 bases; nucleotides not matched to a gene: 11. DNA of the CDR3: TGTGCCAGCAGATCTACAGGGGGTCCGAGGAATGAGCAGTTCTTC. Its protein product is CASRSTGGPRNEQFF.

The sample holds many counts of this clonotype. The chain recombines TRBV7-9 with TRBJ1-1, with no clear D. The length of the CDR3 is 16 residues. V lost 3 bases to trimming and J lost 0 bases, with 14 bases between them. Germline CDR1 and CDR2: SEHNR and FQNEAQ (reference sequence). The CDR3 region has the DNA TGTGCCAGCAGCTTTGCGGGAGGACCGATGAACACTGAAGCTTTCTTT. This sequence encodes CASSFAGGPMNTEAFF. Combining the CDR3 with reference TRBV7-9 and TRBJ1-1 gives the whole variable domain DTGVSQNPRHKITKRGQNVTFRCDPISEHNRLYWYRQTLGQGPEFLTYFQNEAQLEKSRLLSDRFSAERPKGSFSTLEIQRTEQGDSAMYLCASSFAGGPMNTEAFFGQGTRLTVV.

This chain uses TRBV27 with TRBJ2-1, with D perhaps matching TRBD2 (7 bases). The CDR3 contains 17 residues. V lost 5 bases and J 3 bases, leaving 20 bases between the germline ends. Germline loops: CDR1 MNHEY, CDR2 SMNVEV (reference sequence). The CDR3: CASSPPRGGGLYNEQFF. In nucleotides, the CDR3 is TGTGCCAGCAGTCCCCCTAGAGGGGGGGGGCTCTACAATGAGCAGTTCTTC.

The V gene is TRBV20-1, the J gene TRBJ2-7; unclear D gene. Germline CDR1 reads DFQATT; CDR2 reads SNEGSKA (reference sequence). The ends were cut back, 5 bases at V and 2 bases at J, with 7 bases in the middle. This CDR3 spans 11 amino acids. In DNA, the CDR3 is TGCAGTGCTCTGGGAACCTACGAGCAGTACTTC. It encodes CSALGTYEQYF.

The V call is TRBV9, the J call TRBJ2-1; D uncertain. Germline CDR1 reads SGDLS; CDR2 reads YYNGEE. V was clipped by 1 base and J by 0 bases, with 14 bases between them. The CDR3 consists of 17 residues. CDR3 in DNA: TGTGCCAGCAGCGTACGGCTCAAGCTCAGCTCCTACAATGAGCAGTTCTTC. Amino acids: CASSVRLKLSSYNEQFF.

This clonotype has just a few counts. V usage is TRBV7-9 and J usage is TRBJ2-2; tentatively, D is TRBD1 or TRBD2 (5 bases each). CDR3 length equals 17 residues. Between the trimmed V and J ends, which lost 6 bases and 0 bases, there was a span of 17 bases. Germline V gives CDR1 SEHNR, CDR2 FQNEAQ (reference sequence). The CDR3 loop is CASRGRDHSSNTGELFF. CDR3 nucleotides: TGTGCCAGCAGGGGCAGGGACCACTCCTCGAACACCGGGGAGCTGTTTTTT.

There are a few counts of this clonotype. V usage is TRBV3-1 and J usage is TRBJ2-1, with TRBD2 matching 10 bases. Germline loops: CDR1 LGHDT, CDR2 YNNKEL (reference sequence). The CDR3 contains 16 residues. Trimming at V came to 3 bases and at J to 8 bases, leaving 10 bases not matched to a gene. For the CDR3, the DNA is TGTGCCAGCAGCCACTCCGGGACTAGCGAAATCTATGAGCAGTTCTTC. It codes for CASSHSGTSEIYEQFF.

In its sample, this clonotype was seen many times. This chain joins TRBV2 and TRBJ2-5; no reliable D call. The CDR3 is 14 amino acids. Germline V gives CDR1 SNHLY, CDR2 FYNNEI. Between the trimmed V and J ends, which lost 4 bases and 5 bases, there was a span of 14 bases. The CDR3 loop reads CASSASSMEETQYF. CDR3 coding DNA: TGTGCCAGCAGTGCATCTAGTATGGAGGAGACCCAGTACTTC.